One sample yielded the 21 T cell receptor beta chains listed below, sequenced in a study of T cells in Graves' hyperthyroidism and ophthalmopathy. Amplification targeted TCR beta CDR3 regions from RNA transcripts. TCR CDR3 regions were first amplified by RT-PCR with HTBI primers. Via MiXCR, TCRdb re-called the multiplex PCR reads, giving one row per CDR3 protein. The repertoire includes some 500,000 distinct CDR3 sequences, around 22% of them detected once, and around 11% sits in the top ten. Source material: blood. These receptors were collected from a woman younger than 45 with Graves' ophthalmopathy.

The CDR3 region has the DNA TGTGCCAGCAGCCCCCGGGACAAGACACAAGAGACCCAGTACTTC. This codes for CASSPRDKTQETQYF. The chain recombines TRBV7-9 with TRBJ2-5; possibly TRBD1 for D (6 bases). V was shortened by 5 bases and J by 2 bases, with 15 bases between the two germline ends. This CDR3 region has 15 residues. CDR1 is SEHNR and CDR2 is FQNEAQ in the germline V gene (reference sequence).

The V call is TRBV27, the J call TRBJ2-7, with D unresolved. Trimming cost V 5 bases and J 0 bases, with 17 bases left between them. The CDR3 has 16 amino acids. Per germline, CDR1 MNHEY and CDR2 SMNVEV (reference sequence). CDR3 sequence reads: CASSTGFSATSYEQYF. The CDR3 nucleotides read TGTGCCAGCAGTACCGGGTTTTCTGCCACCTCCTACGAGCAGTACTTC.

This clonotype was seen repeatedly, ten times or more. The chain combines TRBV6-1 with TRBJ1-1; D is unclear. CDR3 length equals 13 residues. The V gene lost 5 bases and the J gene lost 0 bases, with 7 bases spanning the gap. Germline V gene lookup returns CDR1 MNHNS and CDR2 SASEGT. CDR3 amino acids: CASSKTLNTEAFF. Written as DNA, the CDR3 is TGTGCCAGCAGTAAGACGTTGAACACTGAAGCTTTCTTT.

The chain employs TRBV10-1 and TRBJ1-1, with D perhaps matching TRBD1 (5 bases). This CDR3 is built from 13 residues. Trimming stripped 0 bases from V and 8 bases from J, with 10 bases between. Per the germline V gene, CDR1 is WNHNN and CDR2 is SYGVQD (reference sequence). This CDR3 is CASSESGTGEAFF. In DNA form, the CDR3 reads TGCGCCAGCAGTGAGTCGGGGACGGGGGAAGCTTTCTTT.

This clonotype appeared many times. This chain joins TRBV20-1 and TRBJ1-1; possible D gene TRBD1, 6 bases. V was clipped by 3 bases and J by 4 bases, with 24 bases between them. The CDR3 runs 17 residues. Germline V gene lookup returns CDR1 DFQATT and CDR2 SNEGSKA (reference sequence). This CDR3 is CSASPSWWGQSSTEAFF. Here the CDR3 DNA reads TGCAGTGCTAGCCCCTCGTGGTGGGGGCAGTCTTCCACTGAAGCTTTCTTT.

V gene TRBV6-5 combines with J gene TRBJ1-1, with D tentatively TRBD1 (6 bases). This CDR3 is 15 amino acids long. Germline assignment: CDR1 MNHEY and CDR2 SVGAGI. The germline V and J ends were trimmed by 1 base and 1 base, with 10 bases remaining between them. The DNA of the CDR3 is TGTGCCAGCAGTTACTGGGACAAGGGGAACACTGAAGCTTTCTTT. Translated, it gives CASSYWDKGNTEAFF.

This clonotype was seen at least ten times. The chain carries TRBV29-1 and TRBJ1-5; 11 bases map to TRBD1. Germline CDR1 and CDR2: SQVTM and ANQGSEA. V dropped 5 bases and J dropped 4; count of bases not matched to a gene: 1. The CDR3 consists of 13 residues. CDR3: CSVRDRGNQPQHF. For the CDR3, the DNA is TGCAGCGTTCGGGACAGGGGGAATCAGCCCCAGCATTTT.

This clonotype was counted ten times or more. This chain uses TRBV18 with TRBJ1-2; D gene ambiguous. Trimming removed 2 bases at V and 6 bases at J, with 13 bases between. Germline assignment: CDR1 KGHSH and CDR2 LQKENI. CDR3 size: 14 residues. The CDR3 is CASSPAGGSHGYTF. CDR3 sequence (DNA): TGTGCCAGCTCACCAGCCGGCGGTAGTCATGGCTACACCTTC.

Many counts were recorded for this clonotype. The chain uses TRBV7-2 and TRBJ1-5; D is unresolved. Germline V gene sequence: CDR1 SGHTA, CDR2 FQGNSA. The V gene lost 0 bases and the J gene lost 6 bases, with 6 bases spanning the gap. This CDR3 is built from 13 residues. The CDR3 region has the DNA TGTGCCAGCAGCTTAGCGCTAAGTCAGCCCCAGCATTTT. This encodes CASSLALSQPQHF.

The chain has TRBV7-9 and TRBJ1-6; a weak D match, TRBD1 (5 bases). In germline, CDR1 is SEHNR, CDR2 FQNEAQ (reference sequence). V was pared by 3 bases and J by 7 bases, with 19 bases between. This CDR3 region has 17 residues. CDR3 protein: CASSFEDRPRANSPLHF. CDR3 bases: TGTGCCAGCAGCTTCGAAGACAGACCCCGAGCAAATTCACCCCTCCACTTT.

This chain connects TRBV6-5 to TRBJ2-2, with D perhaps TRBD1 (5 bases). Germline V lookup: CDR1 MNHEY, CDR2 SVGAGI. CDR3 length: 16 amino acids. Trimming stripped 3 bases from V and 2 bases from J, with 13 bases between. The CDR3 sequence is CASSYIRTPNTGELFF. The CDR3 coding sequence is TGTGCCAGCAGTTATATCAGGACACCAAACACCGGGGAGCTGTTTTTT.

This clonotype was recorded at least ten times. The rearrangement joins TRBV3-1 to TRBJ1-2; TRBD1 is a possible D gene (6 bases). Trimming shortened V by 4 bases and J by 0 bases, and 18 bases separated the two germline ends. Germline CDR1 LGHDT, CDR2 YNNKEL (reference sequence). The CDR3 runs 17 residues. In DNA form, the CDR3 reads TGTGCCAGCAGCCGAAATGATGGGACACCGACTAACTATGGCTACACCTTC. Translation gives CASSRNDGTPTNYGYTF.

This sequence joins TRBV4-1 and TRBJ2-7; perhaps TRBD2 as D (5 bases). Germline V CDR1 and CDR2: MGHRA, YSYEKL. The CDR3 is 13 amino acids. Between the trimmed V and J ends, which lost 0 bases and 6 bases, there was a span of 9 bases. The CDR3 nucleotides are TGCGCCAGCAGCCAAGATCTCGGGGTCGAGCAGTACTTC. It is translated as CASSQDLGVEQYF.

This clonotype has a count of ten or more. The chain links TRBV4-1 to TRBJ2-5; D remains unclear. There are 15 residues in the CDR3. Germline V gene data show CDR1 as MGHRA and CDR2 as YSYEKL. Trimming pared 3 bases from V and 0 bases from J, leaving 11 bases between. CDR3 in DNA: TGCGCCAGCAGCCAGACGACCCCGTACCAAGAGACCCAGTACTTC. Translated: CASSQTTPYQETQYF.

This clonotype has ten or more counts. The rearrangement links TRBV12-3 or TRBV12-4 to TRBJ1-1, with TRBD1 matching over 11 bases. Germline trimming cut 8 bases from V and 6 bases from J; bases unmatched to any gene: 11. CDR3 size: 15 residues. CDR3 nucleotide sequence: TGTGCCAGCGGGGATCCCGGGACAGGGGGACCTGAAGCTTTCTTT. Protein: CASGDPGTGGPEAFF.

The chain is built from TRBV9 and TRBJ1-2; weak D call: TRBD1 (5 bases). V was clipped by 3 bases and J by 0 bases, with 12 bases between them. The germline V gene encodes CDR1 SGDLS and CDR2 YYNGEE. The CDR3 has 15 amino acids. The CDR3 spells CASSEPGRTNYGYTF. The DNA for the CDR3 is TGTGCCAGCAGCGAGCCGGGGCGGACTAACTATGGCTACACCTTC.

The table lists this clonotype with many counts. The chain has TRBV20-1 and TRBJ2-7; 8 bases are shared with TRBD2. The CDR3 runs 17 residues. Germline-derived CDR1 and CDR2 are DFQATT and SNEGSKA (reference sequence). V lost 6 bases and J lost 6; bases outside the gene matches: 22. The CDR3 nucleotides read TGCAGTGCCCTTAATAGTCTAGCGGGCCTCCCCGGGGGCGAGCAGTACTTC. This codes for CSALNSLAGLPGGEQYF.

The genes are TRBV19 and TRBJ2-2; D gene unclear. V lost 7 bases to trimming and J lost 0 bases, with 12 bases between them. Germline assignment: CDR1 LNHDA and CDR2 SQIVND (reference sequence). This CDR3 is built from 15 residues. The CDR3 here is CASINRPPNTGELFF. The CDR3 nucleotides read TGTGCCAGTATCAATCGCCCCCCGAACACCGGGGAGCTGTTTTTT. The full variable domain, in which reference TRBV19 and TRBJ2-2 provide the parts outside the CDR3, is DGGITQSPKYLFRKEGQNVTLSCEQNLNHDAMYWYRQDPGQGLRLIYYSQIVNDFQKGDIAEGYSVSREKKESFPLTVTSAQKNPTAFYLCASINRPPNTGELFFGEGSRLTVL.

This clonotype was seen many times. V gene TRBV19 combines with J gene TRBJ1-5, with D possibly being TRBD1 (6 bases). V lost 5 bases, J lost 4 bases, and 15 bases lay in between. Germline values: CDR1 LNHDA, CDR2 SQIVND (reference sequence). The CDR3 is 15 residues long. Here the CDR3 DNA reads TGTGCCAGTAGTGTTGGACAGACCTTTAATCAGCCCCAGCATTTT. Translation gives CASSVGQTFNQPQHF.

The table lists this clonotype with many counts. The chain combines TRBV7-2 with TRBJ2-5; TRBD2 might be the D (7 bases). Between the trimmed V and J ends, which lost 4 bases and 5 bases, there was a span of 14 bases. The V gene's germline CDR1 is SGHTA and CDR2 FQGNSA. The CDR3 sequence is 14 residues long. CDR3 loop: CASSSVGGHETQYF. Written as DNA, the CDR3 is TGTGCCAGCAGCTCTGTGGGGGGGCACGAGACCCAGTACTTC.

This clonotype was seen at least ten times. The chain uses TRBV14 and TRBJ2-2, with D unresolved. Trimming stripped 0 bases from V and 0 bases from J, with 11 bases between. Looked up from germline, CDR1 is SGHDN and CDR2 is FVKESK. The CDR3 runs to 17 residues. The CDR3 region is CASSQDFGSANTGELFF. DNA for the CDR3: TGTGCCAGCAGCCAAGATTTCGGGTCGGCGAACACCGGGGAGCTGTTTTTT.